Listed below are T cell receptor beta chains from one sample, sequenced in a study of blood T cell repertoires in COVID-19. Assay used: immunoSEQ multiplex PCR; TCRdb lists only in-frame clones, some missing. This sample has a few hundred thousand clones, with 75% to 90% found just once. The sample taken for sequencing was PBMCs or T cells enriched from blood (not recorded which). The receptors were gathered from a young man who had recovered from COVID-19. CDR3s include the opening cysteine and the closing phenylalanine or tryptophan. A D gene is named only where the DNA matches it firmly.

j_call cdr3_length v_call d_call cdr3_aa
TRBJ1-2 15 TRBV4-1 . CASSQEPRDFNGYTF
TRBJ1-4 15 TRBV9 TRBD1 CASSRTGADPGKLFF
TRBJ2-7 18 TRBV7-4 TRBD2 CASSLGPLAGESGYEQYF
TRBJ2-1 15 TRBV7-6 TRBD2 CASSLEWTSFNEQFF
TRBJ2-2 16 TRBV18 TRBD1 CASSLMTGAITGELFF
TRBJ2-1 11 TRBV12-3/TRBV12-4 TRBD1 CASTSTGSQFF
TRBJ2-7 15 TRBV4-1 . CASSLIHGAPYEQYF
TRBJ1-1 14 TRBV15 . CATSRDTVNTEAFF
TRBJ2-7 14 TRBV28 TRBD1 CASSFGQGPYEQYF
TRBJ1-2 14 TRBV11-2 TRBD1 CASSLGAQGDGYTF
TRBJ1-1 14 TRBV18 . CASSPSAGSTEAFF
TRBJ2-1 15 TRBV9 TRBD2 CASSVTSGSYNEQFF
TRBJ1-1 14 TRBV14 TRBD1 CASSPRTGAGEAFF
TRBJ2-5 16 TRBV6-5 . CASSYSTGATGETQYF
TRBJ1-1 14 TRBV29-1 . CSVGGLRWDTEAFF
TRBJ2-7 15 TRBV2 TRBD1 CASSPPKTGGGEQYF
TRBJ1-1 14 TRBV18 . CASSPQGLNTEAFF
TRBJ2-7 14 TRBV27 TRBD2 CASSQGTSGYEQYF
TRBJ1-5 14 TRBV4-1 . CASSAGYSNQPQHF
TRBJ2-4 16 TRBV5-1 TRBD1 CASSWGGTGVENIQYF
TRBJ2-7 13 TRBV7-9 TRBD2 CASSLAGAYEQYF
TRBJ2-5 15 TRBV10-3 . CAISESTRDQETQYF
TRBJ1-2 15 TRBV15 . CATSRDEAGLGGYTF
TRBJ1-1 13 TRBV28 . CASRSTDNTEAFF
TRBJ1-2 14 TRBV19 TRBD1 CASSRQGPGDGYTF
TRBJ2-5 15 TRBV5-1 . CASSFDSPTMGTQYF
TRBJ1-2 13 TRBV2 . CASVAGSPNGYTF
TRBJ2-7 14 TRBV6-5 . CASSLTGPSYEQYF
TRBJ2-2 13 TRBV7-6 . CASSLLEAGELFF
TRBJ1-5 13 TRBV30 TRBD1 CAWSTGGNQPQHF
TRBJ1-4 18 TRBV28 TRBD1 CASSSWTGRSSTNEKLFF
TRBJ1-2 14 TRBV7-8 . CASSLALQGRGYTF
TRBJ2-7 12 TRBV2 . CASKQGTYEQYF
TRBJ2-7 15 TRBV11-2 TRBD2 CASSPPGGSYYEQYF
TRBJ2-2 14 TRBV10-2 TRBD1 CASKADRYTGELFF
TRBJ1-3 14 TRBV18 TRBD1 CASSSGGNGNTIYF
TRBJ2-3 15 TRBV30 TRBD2 CAWSPRGGRSDTQYF
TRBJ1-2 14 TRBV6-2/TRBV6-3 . CASSYETENYGYTF
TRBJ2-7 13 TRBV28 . CAIPKLVSYEQYF
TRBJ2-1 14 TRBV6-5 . CASISRLAVNEQFF
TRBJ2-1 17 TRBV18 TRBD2 CASSPLIFAGVENEQFF
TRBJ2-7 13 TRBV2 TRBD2 CACLGLGSYEQYF
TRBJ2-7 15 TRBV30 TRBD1 CAWSPGQGVLSEQYF
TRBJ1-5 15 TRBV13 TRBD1 CASSRTGQGNQPQHF
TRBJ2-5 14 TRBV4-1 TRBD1 CASSQVHRGETQYF
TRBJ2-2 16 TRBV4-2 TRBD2 CASSPTSGKSTGELFF
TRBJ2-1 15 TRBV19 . CASSPTTSRGFEQFF
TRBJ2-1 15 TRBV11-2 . CASSLGLISYNEQFF
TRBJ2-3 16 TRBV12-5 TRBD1 CASGRSRQGGTDTQYF
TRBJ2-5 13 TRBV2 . CASSEVREETQYF
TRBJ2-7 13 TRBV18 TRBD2 CASSPGTSGIQYF
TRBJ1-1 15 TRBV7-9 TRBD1 CASSLSGTGYTEAFF
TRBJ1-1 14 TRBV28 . CASSKLQENTEAFF